This T cell receptor beta chain is from a study of blood T cell repertoires in COVID-19. On the study more broadly: From T cells, B-cell-depleted T cells, or PBMCs came the material, which was cDNA or gDNA.

CDR3 size: 19 residues. In germline, CDR1 is LGHNA, CDR2 YNFKEQ. The V and J ends lost 5 bases and 1 base, in that order; junction bases with no gene match: 15. This table comes from immunoSEQ multiplex PCR, and its TCRdb copy is limited to in-frame clones, with some not included. The sample consists of a few hundred thousand clones, approximately 90% of them appearing once. Participants came from 24 US areas, aged about 18 to 100 years. The sequence was obtained from a young man who had recovered from COVID-19. The material sequenced was PBMCs or T cells enriched from blood (not recorded which). V is TRBV4-2 and J is TRBJ2-7; 12 positions agree with TRBD1. The CDR3 DNA is TGTGCCAGCAGCACCCGGGACAGGGGGCAACAATTATATTCCTACGAGCAGTACTTC. It encodes CASSTRDRGQQLYSYEQYF.